These 10 T cell receptor beta chains originate from one sample sequenced in a study of response to subunit inactivated influenza vaccine. TCRdb redid the calling of the RT-PCR reads with MiXCR, one entry per CDR3 protein. The table records approximately 520,000 distinct CDR3 sequences, more than 15% of them present only once. Sequencing was performed on CD4+ T cells sorted from PBMCs, taken 23 to 25 months after vaccination. These receptors were collected from a man between 50 and 70 years old who received an inactivated influenza vaccine.

The chain carries TRBV7-6 and TRBJ2-3; D not certain. CDR3 length: 13 residues. Germline V CDR1 and CDR2: SGHVS, FNYEAQ. V lost 1 base and J 6 bases, leaving 8 bases between the germline ends. The CDR3 sequence: CASSLGNRDTQYF. For the CDR3, the DNA is TGTGCCAGCAGCTTAGGAAATCGGGATACGCAGTATTTT.

This clonotype was counted between two and nine times. The CDR3 DNA reads as TGTGCCAGCAGCCCCTTGGCGACAGCTAGTCACACCTTC. This encodes CASSPLATASHTF. The rearrangement links TRBV7-9 to TRBJ1-2, with a possible D match to TRBD1 (5 bases). Germline lookup yields CDR1 SEHNR and CDR2 FQNEAQ (reference sequence). V was clipped by 5 bases and J by 12 bases, with 19 bases between them. CDR3 length equals 13 residues.

V is TRBV4-3 and J is TRBJ1-1; D call uncertain. Trimming removed 0 bases at V and 1 base at J, with 6 bases between. The CDR3 is 14 amino acids. Germline assignment: CDR1 LGHNA and CDR2 YSLEER. Here the CDR3 reads CASSQELRNTEAFF. The CDR3 nucleotides are TGCGCCAGCAGCCAAGAGCTCCGGAACACTGAAGCTTTCTTT.

This chain uses TRBV27 with TRBJ2-7; possibly TRBD1 for D (5 bases). Deletions cut 7 bases from V and 0 bases from J, with 16 bases between. Per germline, CDR1 MNHEY and CDR2 SMNVEV (reference sequence). The CDR3 loop spans 15 amino acids. In DNA, the CDR3 is TGTGCCAGCACCCTGAAAGGACATAACTCCTACGAGCAGTACTTC. Translated, it gives CASTLKGHNSYEQYF.

This clonotype was picked up a small number of times. The chain recombines TRBV10-3 with TRBJ2-3, with 7 bases that match TRBD1. Germline V gives CDR1 ENHRY, CDR2 SYGVKD. The CDR3 length is 15 residues. With V trimmed by 2 bases and J by 0 bases, 2 bases remained unmatched. DNA for the CDR3: TGTGCCATCAGTGAGAAGGGGGCTAGCACAGATACGCAGTATTTT. Protein product: CAISEKGASTDTQYF.

This clonotype came up many times. The chain has TRBV21-1 and TRBJ2-1; TRBD2 is the table's D call, not checked against the DNA. TRBV21-1 is flagged as a pseudogene. The CDR3 runs to 15 residues. CDR3 in amino acids: CASSLRFWGPNEQFF. In DNA, the CDR3 is TGTGCCAGCAGCCTTCGATTTTGGGGCCCCAATGAGCAGTTCTTC.

This clonotype was seen a few times. V usage is TRBV6-1 and J usage is TRBJ1-4; the D is unclear. Deletions cut 2 bases from V and 7 bases from J, with 14 bases between. The CDR3 extends over 15 amino acids. Germline loops: CDR1 MNHNS, CDR2 SASEGT. For the CDR3, the DNA is TGTGCCAGCAGTGAAAGGAGCTGGTTGAGTGAAAAACTGTTTTTT. This sequence encodes CASSERSWLSEKLFF.

V is TRBV28 and J is TRBJ2-2; D not certain. V was pared by 3 bases and J by 8 bases, with 4 bases between. This CDR3 region has 11 residues. The germline CDR1 and CDR2 sequences are MDHEN and SYDVKM. CDR3 residues: CASSFKGELFF. The DNA for the CDR3 is TGTGCCAGCAGTTTCAAAGGGGAGCTGTTTTTT.

This clonotype was observed at least ten times. The rearrangement links TRBV15 to TRBJ1-5, with a tentative D call TRBD1 (5 bases). Trimming pared 0 bases from V and 7 bases from J, leaving 10 bases between. CDR3 size: 14 residues. CDR1 LNHNV and CDR2 YYDKDF come from the germline V gene (reference sequence). CDR3 sequence (DNA): TGTGCCACCAGCAGAGATGCGGGGGACCAGCCCCAGCATTTT. Residues: CATSRDAGDQPQHF.

This clonotype was detected a few times. V and J are TRBV6-2 or TRBV6-3 and TRBJ1-2; 9 bases are a match to TRBD1. The CDR3 sequence is 16 residues long. The germline V gene encodes CDR1 MNHEY and CDR2 SVGEGT. V was pared by 2 bases and J by 6 bases, with 10 bases of the junction left unmatched. Here the CDR3 DNA reads TGTGCCAGCAGTTACCTCATACCCAGGACAGGGGATGGCTACACCTTC. This gives the protein CASSYLIPRTGDGYTF.